This entry concerns a single T cell receptor beta chain. Its specific antigen is unknown. No much larger clone exists at a distance of one base, and base qualities are not known. The CDR3 covers 16 residues, taking in both the cysteine and the phenylalanine. CDR3 DNA is the only sequence kept; it has 48 bases, read in frame from the first base. Looking up the germline V gene (reference sequence) yields CDR1 LGHDT and CDR2 YNNKEL. V is pared back by 0 bases and J by 2 bases, with 13 bases lying between the germline termini. These data originate in a study of naive and memory T cell subsets (dated by TCRdb to the late 2010s). Describing the broader study: The study applied an open-source, UMI-based TCR alpha and beta sequencing pipeline to sorted naive and memory peripheral blood T cell subsets. IgG serology results and the functional CMV T cell responses were in complete agreement. RNA was DNase-treated and reverse transcribed with TCR constant-region primers, mostly using SuperScript III. Results the study describes overall, beyond this receptor: After error correction, over 95% of naive TCR sequences appeared only once, giving much steeper abundance distributions than memory subsets. In both CD4 and CD8 cells, a rise in Gini index and a fall in Shannon and inverse Simpson diversity were observed from naive through CM, EM and EMRA. RNA-based TCR counts may be influenced by expression changes linked to T cell activation and differentiation. TCR abundance followed a power law whose exponent differed between naive and memory subsets but was consistent across the three individuals. Single alpha or beta chain sequences, rather than paired alpha/beta receptors, were used to define clonotypes. No ground truth was available to validate the repertoire findings for the naive and memory subsets.

From the second PCR step on, the TCR alpha and beta chain libraries were amplified in separate reactions. Donor CMV status was determined by IFNgamma production from CD4+ T cells after overnight stimulation of fresh PBMCs with CMV viral lysate. CD4 T cells were positively selected with Miltenyi beads, followed by positive selection of CD8 T cells from the CD4-negative fraction. Cells were stained for CD3, CD4, CD8, CD45RA, CD27 and a live/dead dye and were sorted on a BD Aria II into four subsets based on CD45RA and CD27. Blood was obtained from a few healthy volunteers, and the blood from each volunteer was fractionated into CD4 and CD8 T cells and subsequently into four differentiation subsets. Around 130 ml of peripheral blood was collected from each donor, and PBMC were isolated from the blood using Ficoll-Paque PLUS density-gradient centrifugation. Sorted cells were lysed in RLT buffer, after which RNA was extracted using a Qiagen RNeasy kit and stored at -80 degrees C.

Libraries were constructed by UMI-ligation and nested PCR. The beta constant-region primer consisted of an equimolar mixture of two oligonucleotides that together covered TRBC1 and TRBC2. A single-stranded oligonucleotide carrying the SP2 primer and a 12-nucleotide UMI was ligated to the 3' end of the cDNA by T4 RNA ligase 1. The ligated cDNA went through four rounds of PCR with nested alpha and beta constant-region primers together with the SP2 primer. The ligation reaction was kept at 16 degrees C for 20-24 hours. PCR2 was typically run as a SYBR Green qPCR and stopped at a predetermined threshold to prevent over-amplification. Agencourt AMPure XP magnetic beads were used for all purifications after the first. Library quantification was done by Qubit, followed by a TapeStation check on which the main peak was expected at around 650 bp. Pooled libraries were sequenced on an Illumina MiSeq with v2 2x251 paired-end kits, typically giving roughly 0.95-2.3 million reads per sample. Libraries were pooled at around 4 nM per sample, and roughly 4.5-7.5% PhiX was added to improve cluster recognition. The study's own analysis went as follows. Using tag matching that tolerated one base-pair mismatch, Decombinator assigned V and J genes to FASTQ reads that had been processed by Demultiplexor. Collapsinator relied on UMIs to fix sequencing errors as well as frequency errors caused by PCR heterogeneity. CDR3Translator translated TCRs and extracted CDR3s from the conserved cysteine to the FGXG phenylalanine, flagging non-productive sequences. Gini, Shannon entropy and inverse Simpson indices were calculated on repertoires subsampled to equal numbers of UMI-defined TCRs. Within the linear range, a power law was fitted to clonotype abundance distributions using maximum likelihood. On one naive CD8 sample, the pipeline and MIGEC gave similar UMI counts, unique TCR numbers and clonal distributions. The repertoires were searched for 5,500 to 7,500 CMV-associated CDR3 sequences that had been compiled from VDJdb and a published dataset. TCRdb ran its own pipeline on the public reads, namely fastp trimming at Q25 and MiXCR clone calling, and kept in-frame beta chains. Merged by CDR3 protein, the rows form single entries marked with the most common genes and DNA. It is TCRdb's table, rather than the study itself, that gives the V and J calls and clone size. For this sample the table gives over 20,000 distinct CDR3 sequences, of which 9.5% to 11% were detected only once. 18% of the sample rests with the top ten.

Sequences were obtained from central memory CD8+ T cells from blood. Interpreted using the paper, the cell subset or site label stands for: central memory, CD45RA- CD27+. The receptor's source is a human donor in good health. The chain was built from TRBV3-1 and TRBJ1-1, with the D gene uncertain. The DNA sequence is TGTGCCAGCAGCCAAGATAGCGGCAGCTCAAACACTGAAGCTTTCTTT. This codes for CASSQDSGSSNTEAFF.